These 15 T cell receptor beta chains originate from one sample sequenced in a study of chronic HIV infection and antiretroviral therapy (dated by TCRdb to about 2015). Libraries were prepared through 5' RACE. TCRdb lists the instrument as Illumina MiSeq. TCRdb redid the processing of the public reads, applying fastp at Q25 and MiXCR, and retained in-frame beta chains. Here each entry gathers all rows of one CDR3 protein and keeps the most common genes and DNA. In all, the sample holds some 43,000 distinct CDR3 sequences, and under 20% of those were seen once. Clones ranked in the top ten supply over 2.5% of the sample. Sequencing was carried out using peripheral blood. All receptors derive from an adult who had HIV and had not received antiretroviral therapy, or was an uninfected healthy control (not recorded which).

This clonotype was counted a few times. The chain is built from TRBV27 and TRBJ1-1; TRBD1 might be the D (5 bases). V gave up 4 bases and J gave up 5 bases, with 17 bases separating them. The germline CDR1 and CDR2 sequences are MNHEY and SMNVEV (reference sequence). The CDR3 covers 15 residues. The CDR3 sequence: CASSSIGGLGTEAFF. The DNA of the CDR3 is TGTGCCAGCAGTTCAATCGGGGGACTCGGAACTGAAGCTTTCTTT.

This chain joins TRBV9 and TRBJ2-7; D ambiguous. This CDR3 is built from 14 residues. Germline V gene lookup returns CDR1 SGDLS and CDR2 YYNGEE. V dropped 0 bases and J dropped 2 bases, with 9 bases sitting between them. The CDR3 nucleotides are TGTGCCAGCAGCGTAGCCGTAGTTACCTACGAGCAGTACTTC. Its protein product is CASSVAVVTYEQYF.

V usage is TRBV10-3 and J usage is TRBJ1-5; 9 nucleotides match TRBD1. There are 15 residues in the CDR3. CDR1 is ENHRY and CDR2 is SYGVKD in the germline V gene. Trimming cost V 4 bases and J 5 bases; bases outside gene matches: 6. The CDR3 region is CAISVGGQGDQPQHF. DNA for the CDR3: TGTGCCATCAGTGTGGGGGGACAGGGAGATCAGCCCCAGCATTTT.

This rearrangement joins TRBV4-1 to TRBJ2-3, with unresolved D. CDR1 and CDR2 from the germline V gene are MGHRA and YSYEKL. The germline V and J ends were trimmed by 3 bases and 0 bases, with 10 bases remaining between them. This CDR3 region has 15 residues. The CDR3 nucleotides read TGCGCCAGCAGCCACTTAGCAGATAGCACAGATACGCAGTATTTT. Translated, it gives CASSHLADSTDTQYF.

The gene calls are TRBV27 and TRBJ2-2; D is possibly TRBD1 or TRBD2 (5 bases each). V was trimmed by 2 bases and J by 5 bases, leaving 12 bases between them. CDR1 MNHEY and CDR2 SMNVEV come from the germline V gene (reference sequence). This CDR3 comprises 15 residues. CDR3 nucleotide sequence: TGTGCCAGCAGTTTAACGAGGGGAGTTACCGGGGAGCTGTTTTTT. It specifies CASSLTRGVTGELFF.

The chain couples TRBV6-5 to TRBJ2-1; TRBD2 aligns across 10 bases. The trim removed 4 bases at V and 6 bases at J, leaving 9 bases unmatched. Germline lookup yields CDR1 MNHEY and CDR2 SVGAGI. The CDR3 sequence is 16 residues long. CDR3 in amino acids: CASSSPSGRVLNEQFF. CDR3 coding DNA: TGTGCCAGCAGTTCCCCCAGCGGGAGGGTTCTCAATGAGCAGTTCTTC.

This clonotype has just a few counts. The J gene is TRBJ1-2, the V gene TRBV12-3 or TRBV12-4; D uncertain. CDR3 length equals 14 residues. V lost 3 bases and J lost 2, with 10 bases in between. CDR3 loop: CASSFMAGNYGYTF. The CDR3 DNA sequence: TGTGCCAGCAGTTTTATGGCTGGGAACTATGGCTACACCTTC.

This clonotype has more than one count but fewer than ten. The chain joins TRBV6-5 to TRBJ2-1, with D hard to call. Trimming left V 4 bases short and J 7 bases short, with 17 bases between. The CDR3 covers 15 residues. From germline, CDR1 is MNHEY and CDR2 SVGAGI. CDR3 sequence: CASSLSSGVGNEQFF. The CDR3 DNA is TGTGCCAGCAGTTTATCTTCTGGGGTCGGGAATGAGCAGTTCTTC.

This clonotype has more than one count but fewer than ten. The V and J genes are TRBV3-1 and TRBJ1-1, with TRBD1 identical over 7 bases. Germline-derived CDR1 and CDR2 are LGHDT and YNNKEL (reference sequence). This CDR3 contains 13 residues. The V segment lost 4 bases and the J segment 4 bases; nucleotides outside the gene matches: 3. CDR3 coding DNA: TGTGCCAGCAGCCGACAGGGAAGCACTGAAGCTTTCTTT. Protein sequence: CASSRQGSTEAFF.

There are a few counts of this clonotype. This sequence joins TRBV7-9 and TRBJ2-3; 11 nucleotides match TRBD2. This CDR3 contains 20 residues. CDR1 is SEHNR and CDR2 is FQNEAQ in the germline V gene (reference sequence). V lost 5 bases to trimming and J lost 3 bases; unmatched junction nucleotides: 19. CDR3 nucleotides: TGTGCCAGCAGCGCCTATCGGCTAGCGGGAGGTCTGGTTGGTACAGATACGCAGTATTTT. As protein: CASSAYRLAGGLVGTDTQYF. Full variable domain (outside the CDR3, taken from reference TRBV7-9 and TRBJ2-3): DTGVSQNPRHKITKRGQNVTFRCDPISEHNRLYWYRQTLGQGPEFLTYFQNEAQLEKSRLLSDRFSAERPKGSFSTLEIQRTEQGDSAMYLCASSAYRLAGGLVGTDTQYFGPGTRLTVL.

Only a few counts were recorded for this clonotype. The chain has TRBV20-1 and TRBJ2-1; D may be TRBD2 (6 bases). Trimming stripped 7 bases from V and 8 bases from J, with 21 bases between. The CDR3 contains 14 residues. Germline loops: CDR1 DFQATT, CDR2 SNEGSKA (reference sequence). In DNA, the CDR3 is TGCAGTGGATCGCTAGCGTCGGTAAGGGATGAGCAGTTCTTC. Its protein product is CSGSLASVRDEQFF.

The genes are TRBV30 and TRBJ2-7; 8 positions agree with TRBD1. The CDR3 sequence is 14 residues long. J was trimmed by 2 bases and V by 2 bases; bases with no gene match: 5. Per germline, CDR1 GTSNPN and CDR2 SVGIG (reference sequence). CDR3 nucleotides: TGTGCCTGGAGTTTATCACAGGGGGCCTACGAGCAGTACTTC. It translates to CAWSLSQGAYEQYF.

The CDR3 region is CSVDLGSSYNEQFF. The DNA for the CDR3 is TGCAGCGTTGATTTGGGGAGCTCCTACAATGAGCAGTTCTTC. The chain is built from TRBV29-1 and TRBJ2-1; tentatively, D is TRBD2 (5 bases). The germline gives CDR1 SQVTM, CDR2 ANQGSEA. This CDR3 comprises 14 residues. V lost 3 bases and J 0 bases, leaving 9 bases between the germline ends.

CDR3 in DNA: TGCAGTGCTAGGACATCTAGCTCCTACAATGAGCAGTTCTTC. Protein sequence: CSARTSSSYNEQFF. The V call is TRBV20-1, the J call TRBJ2-1; no firm D call. V was shortened by 3 bases and J by 0 bases, with 9 bases between the two germline ends. Germline loops: CDR1 DFQATT, CDR2 SNEGSKA (reference sequence). This CDR3 is built from 14 residues.

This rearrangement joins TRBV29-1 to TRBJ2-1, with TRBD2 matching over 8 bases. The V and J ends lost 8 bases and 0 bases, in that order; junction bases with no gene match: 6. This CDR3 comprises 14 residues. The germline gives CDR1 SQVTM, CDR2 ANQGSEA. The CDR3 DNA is TGCAGCATCCCGGGGGGGAGCTCCTACAATGAGCAGTTCTTC. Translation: CSIPGGSSYNEQFF.